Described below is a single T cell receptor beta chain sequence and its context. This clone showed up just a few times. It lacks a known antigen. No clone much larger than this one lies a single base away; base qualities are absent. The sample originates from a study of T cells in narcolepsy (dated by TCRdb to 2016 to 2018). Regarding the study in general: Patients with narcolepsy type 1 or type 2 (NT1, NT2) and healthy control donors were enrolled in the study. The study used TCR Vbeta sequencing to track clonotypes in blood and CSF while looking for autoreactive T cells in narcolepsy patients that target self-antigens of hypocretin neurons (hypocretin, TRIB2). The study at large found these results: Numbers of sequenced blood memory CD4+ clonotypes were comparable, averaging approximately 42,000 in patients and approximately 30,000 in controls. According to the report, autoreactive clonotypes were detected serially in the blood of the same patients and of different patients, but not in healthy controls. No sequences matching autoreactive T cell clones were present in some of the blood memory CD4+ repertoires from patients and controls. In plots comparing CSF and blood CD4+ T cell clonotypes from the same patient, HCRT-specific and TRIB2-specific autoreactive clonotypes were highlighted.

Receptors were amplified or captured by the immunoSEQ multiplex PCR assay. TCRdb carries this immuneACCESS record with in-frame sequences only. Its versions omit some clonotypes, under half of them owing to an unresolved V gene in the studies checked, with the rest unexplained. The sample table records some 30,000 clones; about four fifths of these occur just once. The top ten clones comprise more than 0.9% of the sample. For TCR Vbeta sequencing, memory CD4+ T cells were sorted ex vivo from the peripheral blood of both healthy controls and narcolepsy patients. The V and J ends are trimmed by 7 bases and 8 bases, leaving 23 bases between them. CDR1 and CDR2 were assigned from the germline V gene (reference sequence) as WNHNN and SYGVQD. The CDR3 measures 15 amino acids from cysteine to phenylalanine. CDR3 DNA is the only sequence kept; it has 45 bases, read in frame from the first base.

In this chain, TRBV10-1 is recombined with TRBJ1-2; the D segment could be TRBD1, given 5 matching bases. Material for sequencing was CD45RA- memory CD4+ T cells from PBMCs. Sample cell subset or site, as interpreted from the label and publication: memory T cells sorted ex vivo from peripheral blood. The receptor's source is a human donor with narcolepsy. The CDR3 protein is CASTELWGLCWGYTF. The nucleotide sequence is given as TGCGCCAGCACAGAACTTTGGGGCCTCTGTTGGGGCTACACCTTC.